This T cell receptor beta chain was sequenced for a study of blood T cell repertoires in COVID-19. Study-wide background: Samples representing acute and convalescent COVID-19 were sourced from the United States, Italy and Spain. Sources were T cells, B-cell-depleted T cells, or PBMCs; the material itself was cDNA or gDNA.

The authors' processing: For nucleated cells, counts were estimated from reference gene primer amplification. Using immunoSEQ multiplex PCR, the repertoire was profiled, and TCRdb retains in-frame clones only, with some absent. The V and J calls and the clone size are those of that table, but D and trimming were determined from the DNA. Of approximately 210,000 clones in the sample, more than 70% were seen once. Germline assignment: CDR1 KGHDR and CDR2 SFDVKD. This CDR3 is 12 amino acids long. Trimming pared 3 bases from V and 9 bases from J, leaving 10 bases between. The V and J genes are TRBV24-1 and TRBJ1-1, with D possibly matching TRBD1 (6 bases). The TCR originated in a woman aged 45-59 years with acute or convalescent COVID-19. The specimen was peripheral blood. The CDR3 region has the DNA TGTGCCACCAGTGATCAAGACAGGAAAGCTTTCTTT. Its translation: CATSDQDRKAFF.